This TCR beta chain is from a study of cytomegalovirus exposure and HLA in healthy donors. The PCR employed 60 Vbeta primers together with 13 Jbeta primers. The data were produced by immunoSEQ multiplex PCR, yet TCRdb's version contains in-frame clones alone and is incomplete. Among about 130,000 clones, roughly 73% were seen once, and the ten largest hold approximately 4.3%. Germline values: CDR1 MNHEY, CDR2 SMNVEV (reference sequence). This CDR3 has 12 amino acids. The V and J ends lost 5 bases and 7 bases respectively, with 11 bases between them. The chain employs TRBV27 and TRBJ1-2; a weak D match, TRBD1 (6 bases). This receptor was taken from a man between 60 and 70 years old in good health and CMV-seropositive. Input material: PBMCs. CDR3 in amino acids: CASSAGASGYTF. CDR3 sequence (DNA): TGTGCCAGCAGTGCAGGGGCAAGTGGCTACACCTTC.